The T cell receptor (beta chain) under discussion was sequenced for a study of blood T cell repertoires in COVID-19. Study background: Sites across the United States, Italy and Spain contributed samples from acute and convalescent COVID-19.

Source study methods: Estimation of nucleated cell counts relied on the amplification of reference gene primers. Assay: immunoSEQ multiplex PCR; the TCRdb copy retains only in-frame clones and omits some. The DNA gave D and trimming, while V, J and clone size come from that table. The profile shows approximately 130,000 clones, about 86% of them singletons. The CDR3 totals 16 residues. Trimming left V 4 bases short and J 2 bases short, with 17 bases between. The germline V gene encodes CDR1 SGDLS and CDR2 YYNGEE. V is TRBV9 and J is TRBJ2-3; D is perhaps TRBD2 (5 bases). This TCR was recovered from a woman in her forties or fifties who had recovered from COVID-19. Sequencing was done on a sample of peripheral blood. The CDR3 bases are TGTGCCAGCAGCCTAGGACTCATTCGGGACACAGATACGCAGTATTTT. Translated, it gives CASSLGLIRDTDTQYF.